This T cell receptor beta chain originates from a study of T cell repertoires in cytomegalovirus infection. The wider study: Carrying CMV and the relevant HLA type showed in public TCR beta signatures. General study results and limits: There were HLA-C-restricted CMV-specific TCR beta clonotypes dominating the ex vivo response. Adding up the frequency of public TCR beta families identified people who carried CMV plus the relevant HLA.

TCRdb processed the reads anew with MiXCR; each CDR3 protein has one entry. The data hold about 500,000 distinct CDR3 sequences, with 30% to 35% observed a single time. Regarding this clonotype: Its antigen is as yet unknown.

Trimming took 4 bases from V and 1 from J, leaving 7 bases between them. The germline gives CDR1 MNHNY, CDR2 SVGAGI (reference sequence). The CDR3 is made up of 13 amino acids. The TCR was taken from a human donor in good health (CMV status not recorded). Some clones in this sample may be carry-over from other donors' samples. The chain couples TRBV6-6 to TRBJ1-1, with D hard to call. The material sequenced was cultured PBMCs, taken from culture after CMV antigen stimulation. As DNA, the CDR3 is TGTGCCAGCAGTTCCGACCCGAACACTGAAGCTTTCTTT. As protein: CASSSDPNTEAFF.